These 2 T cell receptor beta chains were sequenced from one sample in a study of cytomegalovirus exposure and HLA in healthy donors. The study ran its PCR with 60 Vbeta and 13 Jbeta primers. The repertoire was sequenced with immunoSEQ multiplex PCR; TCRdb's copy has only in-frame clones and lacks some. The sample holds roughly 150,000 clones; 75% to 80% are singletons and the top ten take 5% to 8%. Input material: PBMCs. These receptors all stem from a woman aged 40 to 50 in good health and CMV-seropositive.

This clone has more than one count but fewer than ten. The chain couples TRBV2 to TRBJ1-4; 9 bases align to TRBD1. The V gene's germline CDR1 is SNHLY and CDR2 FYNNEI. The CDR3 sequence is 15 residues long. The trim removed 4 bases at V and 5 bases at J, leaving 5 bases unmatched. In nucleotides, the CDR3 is TGTGCCAGCAGTGTGGACGGGACAGGGAATGAAAAACTGTTTTTT. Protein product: CASSVDGTGNEKLFF.

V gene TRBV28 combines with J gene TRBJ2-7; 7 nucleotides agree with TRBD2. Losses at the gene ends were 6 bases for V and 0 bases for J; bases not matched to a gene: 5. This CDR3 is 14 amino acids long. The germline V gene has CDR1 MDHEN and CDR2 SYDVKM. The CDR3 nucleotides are TGTGCCAGCAGGGCCAGCGGGAACTCCTACGAGCAGTACTTC. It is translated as CASRASGNSYEQYF. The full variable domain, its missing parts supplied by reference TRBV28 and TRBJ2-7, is DVKVTQSSRYLVKRTGEKVFLECVQDMDHENMFWYRQDPGLGLRLIYFSYDVKMKEKGDIPEGYSVSREKKERFSLILESASTNQTSMYLCASRASGNSYEQYFGPGTRLTVT.